This entry is about one TCR beta chain. Which antigen it targets is not known. It has no much larger one-base neighbor in the sample; base qualities were not kept. The cohort comprised hundreds of healthy bone marrow donors. At the time of sampling, every cohort member was nominally healthy, though immune exposures that went unrecorded were likely present. The donor tested CMV seronegative, placing the donor among the 350 or so seronegative members of the cohort. Every donor gave a peripheral blood sample, and the peripheral blood mononuclear cells from that sample were used for TCR beta sequencing. The Qiagen DNeasy Blood Extraction Kit was used to extract genomic DNA from the blood cell samples. The data belong to a study of cytomegalovirus exposure and HLA in healthy donors (dated by TCRdb to about 2017). Some background on the complete study: In an earlier analysis of under 750 of the donors, around 300 Gb of sequence data and some 120 million unique TCR beta sequences from approximately 180 million T cells were reported. The study profiled the T cell repertoires of hundreds of subjects by immunosequencing and related them to cytomegalovirus serostatus. The study aimed to test whether signatures of past pathogen exposure could be identified by cataloging public T cell receptors. Genome-wide SNP genotypes for about 60% of the 666 donors were used in a later genetic analysis, which treated that subset as a discovery cohort. In a later analysis, previously published TCR beta repertoires from more than 500 donors were re-analyzed and high-resolution HLA genotyping was added so that TCR occurrence patterns could be studied. All discovery cohort repertoires had been generated on a single sequencing platform. Among 398 genotyped donors of the cohort, an average of roughly 240,000 unique TCR beta nucleotide sequences were sequenced per donor, roughly 20% of them non-productive. HLA typing included class I and class II loci at four-digit resolution. Typing coverage varied by locus: about 629-640 donors for A, B, C, DRB1 and DQB1; approximately 500 for DQA1; more than 600 for DPA1; some 470 for DPB1. High-throughput TCR immunosequencing, statistical association of individual TCRs with disease status, and machine learning were combined to predict cytomegalovirus infection status. Among the roughly 410 genotyped donors, more than 70% belonged to the genetic ancestry cluster associated with self-reported Caucasian donors. Roughly 300 gigabases of sequencing data and some 85 million unique TCR sequences were included in an early release covering several hundred HLA-typed donors. Roughly 5 DR-DQ haplotypes were handled as single units for association and clustering, since linkage in the cohort was strong. Donor age, sex, ethnicity and CMV serostatus were compiled together with the repertoire data. An earlier analysis of approximately 580 of the donors used high-throughput TCR beta sequencing to judge whether each TCR beta V gene segment behaved as functional or pseudogenic. Rather than using new phenotypic data, the later analysis identified candidate immune exposures from TCR beta sequences and from how often those sequences occurred across donors. In addition to the first cohort of 500 to 850 subjects, a separate validation cohort of 120 different subjects was used.

To prepare the library, the immunoSEQ multiplex PCR assay was applied. A mixture of 60 forward primers for TCR Vbeta segments and 13 reverse primers for TCR Jbeta segments was used in the multiplex PCR. Amplification of the CDR3 region of rearranged TCR beta genes was performed with a multiplex PCR assay on genomic DNA. The Illumina HiSeq System was used to sequence the amplified TCR beta libraries as 87-base-pair reads. On the authors' methods: Across the 500 to 750 repertoires, a later analysis counted 60 million to 90 million unique TCR beta chains, roughly 11 million of which were shared by at least two donors. To remove PCR and sequencing errors, raw reads were error-corrected and collapsed into unique sequences using a nearest-neighbor algorithm that merged closely related sequences. CDR3 sequences were aligned to IMGT reference sequences to assign V, D and J gene segments. Each retained sequence needed at least a six-nucleotide match to both a V gene segment and a J gene segment. Rearrangements were classified as productive when the CDR3 lacked stop codons and remained in frame with V and J, and all other rearrangements were classified as non-productive. Following IMGT convention, CDR3 was defined as the stretch from the second conserved V-encoded cysteine to the conserved J-encoded phenylalanine. The earlier analysis of about 500 of the donors excluded sequences that lacked an unambiguous match to a single V gene segment. In an earlier analysis of 450 to 750 of the donors, a V segment was called functional when productive rearrangements were above 56.7%, and segregating when the standard deviation between donors exceeded 5%. To diagnose cytomegalovirus status from the catalog of TCR beta chain sequences, a statistical classification framework was built. A later analysis assigned V and J genes by comparing TCR nucleotide sequences with IMGT/GENE-DB human TR gene sequences. A later analysis assigned CDR3 sequences and most-parsimonious VDJ recombination scenarios with the TCRdist pipeline. In a later analysis, each TCR beta chain was defined by its CDR3 amino acid sequence together with its V-gene family, and reads without a unique V-gene family were excluded. A later analysis removed 600 or so highly shared, low-generation-probability nucleotide sequences to deal with suspected cross-contamination and a sequencing artifact. In a later analysis, a clonal expansion index was calculated for each public chain from normalized within-repertoire ranks of inferred template counts. In a later analysis, generation probabilities were computed using a VDJ recombination model fitted to out-of-frame rearrangements, and the results were checked against IGoR. A later analysis scored TCR-TCR, TCR-HLA and TCR-CMV co-occurrence with hypergeometric tests, applying a repertoire-size bias correction to TCR pairs. A later analysis estimated false discovery rates by permuting HLA or CMV assignments 20 times. A later analysis grouped co-occurring TCRs with DBSCAN, adding TCRdist sequence similarity when clustering within HLA-allele-positive subsets. Co-occurrence clustering excluded repertoires with fewer than 30,000 or more than 120,000 public chains, plus five with anomalous nucleotide sharing. TCRdb's version of the immuneACCESS table is confined to in-frame rearrangements and falls short of the full clone set. An unresolved V gene accounts for under half of the shortfall where checked; the remainder is of unknown origin. V, J and clone size were drawn from that table, and D and trimming were deduced from the DNA. Across this sample there are 100,000 or so clones, with roughly 82% seen only once. Of the sample, about 10% is held by the ten largest clones.

The CDR3 has 16 amino acids, counting the end cysteine and phenylalanine. Only the CDR3 DNA is retained, 48 bases long and in frame from the first base. Based on the germline V gene, the CDR1 and CDR2 sequences are SGHRS and YFSETQ. For this chain, trimming is 0 bases at the V end and 7 bases at the J end, and the number of junction bases without a gene match is 11. Broad study findings and their caveats: Several of the top co-occurrence clusters appeared to be linked to parvovirus B19, influenza, CMV and Epstein-Barr virus, according to a later analysis. Compared with equally common non-associated chains, HLA-associated TCR beta chains in a later analysis were more clonally expanded and had lower generation probabilities. The classifier was reported to diagnose cytomegalovirus status with high specificity and sensitivity in both the original cohort and the validation cohort. The study gave a list of about 170 TCR beta chains associated with cytomegalovirus. A further reported finding was that TCR beta sequences accurately predicted the HLA-A and HLA-B alleles for most subjects in the first cohort. The presence/absence analyses assumed that sequencing depth was roughly uniform across donors, and that assumption may not be true. Correlated functional status among segregating V segments might be attributable to linkage disequilibrium, but an unknown experimental factor could not be ruled out. A later genetic analysis reported fewer N-insertions in productive TCRs among donors in an Asian-associated ancestry cluster than the roughly 650-donor mean. A few of the identified cytomegalovirus-associated TCR beta chains were confirmed in vitro to be specific for cytomegalovirus antigens. The only immune exposure information available for the cohort was CMV serostatus. About 17 rarely observed V segments, including chromosome 9 orphons, were excluded from the earlier analysis of several hundred of the donors because counts were too low. The cohort was sequenced for TCR beta chains only, and without alpha or paired-chain data the features that could be detected were limited. In a later genetic analysis, a missense DCLRE1C variant was associated with V-gene and J-gene trimming of TCR beta chains, and the association was replicated in an independent cohort. The authors suggested that the approach could potentially be extended to other disease states and immunological phenotypes. A cluster of highly shared sequence variants was judged likely to be a technical artifact of the sequencing pipeline. In a later analysis, TCR association rates were found to vary across HLA loci, with the most associated TCRs seen for DRB1 alleles and the fewest for HLA-C alleles. Most TCR sequences were observed very rarely across donors, whereas some public TCRs were present in many individuals. A later analysis found that most CMV-associated TCR beta chains appeared HLA-restricted, with HLA associations seemingly driven largely by CMV exposure. The 87-base-pair reads could not distinguish some IMGT-functional V segments, including TRBV6-2 and TRBV6-3, so those segments were excluded. Assigning TCR associations to individual alleles was difficult when HLA alleles, especially DR and DQ, strongly co-occurred. Because HLA typing was missing for some donors at each locus, association tests included only the typed subset. Broadly in line with IMGT annotations, most TCR beta V segments showed up in productive rearrangements about 87% or about 30% of the time in an earlier analysis of about 500 of the donors. Specific HLA alleles were associated with about 17,000 TCR beta sequences at a false discovery rate of 0.05 in a later analysis.

This clonotype was sampled from a man aged 50-60 years in good health and CMV-seronegative. Recombination joined TRBV5-1 with TRBJ1-2, with TRBD1 identical over 8 junction bases. The specimen was PBMCs. The CDR3 loop reads CASSLVGQEFESGYTF. The nucleotides are TGCGCCAGCAGCTTGGTGGGACAGGAATTCGAGAGTGGCTACACCTTC.